This section outlines one T cell receptor (beta chain) sequence together with its context. Its matching antigen is unknown. This CDR3 region has 12 residues. V lost 3 bases to trimming and J lost 1 base, with 4 bases between them. Germline values: CDR1 SQVTM, CDR2 ANQGSEA. Unstimulated PBMCs were sorted into CD3+CD4+ and CD3+CD8+ populations. The data derive from a study of T cell clones after liver transplantation. Study background: Post-transplant blood was tracked for graft-donor-reactive T cell clones identified in a pre-transplant mixed lymphocyte reaction. Tolerant meant at least one year fully off immunosuppression without liver enzymes above twice normal. Study conclusions and caveats: Low donor cell numbers restricted donor-reactive repertoire measurement in a couple of subjects.

Only in-frame clones appear in the TCRdb table, and some are missing; sequencing was by immunoSEQ multiplex PCR. The sample lists over 45,000 clones; 65% to 80% were seen once. This TCR was recovered from a human patient who received a liver transplant. Some T cells may be provided by the graft donor. The sequences come from CD4+ T cells from blood, collected 52 to 60 months after liver transplant. The V and J genes are TRBV29-1 and TRBJ2-1; D unclear. The chain's CDR3 is CSVDSSYNEQFF. The CDR3 bases are TGCAGCGTTGATTCTTCCTACAATGAGCAGTTCTTC.